This TCR beta chain derives from a study of beta chain features in type 1 diabetes. Study-wide points: Fewer insertions but more deletions were seen at VDJ junctions in type 1 diabetes patients.

This clone was seen more than once but under ten times. Its specificity is not known. Sequenced material consisted of expressed TCRB transcripts (all of the isolated RNA was reverse transcribed). Method: immunoSEQ multiplex PCR; TCRdb's copy keeps in-frame clones and lacks some. The table includes more than 300,000 clones, around 16% detected once. The CDR3 runs to 14 residues. Per germline, CDR1 LNHDA and CDR2 SQIVND (reference sequence). V dropped 6 bases and J dropped 7; count of bases not matched to a gene: 10. The chain has TRBV19 and TRBJ2-7; 9 positions match TRBD1. The TCR sequence derives from a woman aged 18-29 years in good health. The sequenced sample consisted of naive CD4+ T cells from blood. CDR3 DNA sequence: TGTGCCAGTAGGAACCAGGGACAGGGTCGGGAGCAGTACTTC. Protein product: CASRNQGQGREQYF.